This TCR beta chain was retrieved from a study of blood T cell repertoires in COVID-19. Study details: The samples span acute and convalescent COVID-19 from the United States, Italy and Spain. T cells, B-cell-depleted T cells, or PBMCs supplied cDNA or gDNA.

V dropped 3 bases and J dropped 2 bases, with 12 bases sitting between them. The CDR3 has 14 amino acids. CDR1 is SGDLS, CDR2 YYNGEE, per germline. The authors' processing: Quantification of nucleated cells was approximated via reference gene primer amplification. The protocol was immunoSEQ multiplex PCR, while the TCRdb copy is restricted to in-frame clones and leaves out a portion. V and J calls and clone size come straight from that table; D and trimming were deduced from the DNA. Seen here are 180,000 or so clones, more than 70% observed once, and the top ten hold about 1.7%. V is TRBV9 and J is TRBJ2-7, with D maybe TRBD1 (5 bases). What was sequenced was peripheral blood. The origin of this receptor is a man aged 18 to 30 with active or convalescent COVID-19. CDR3 coding DNA: TGTGCCAGCAGCGCGCAGGGTTACGCCTACGAGCAGTACTTC. Translated: CASSAQGYAYEQYF. The entire variable domain, with the rest obtained from reference TRBV9 and TRBJ2-7, is as follows: DSGVTQTPKHLITATGQRVTLRCSPRSGDLSVYWYQQSLDQGLQFLIQYYNGEERAKGNILERFSAQQFPDLHSELNLSSLELGDSALYFCASSAQGYAYEQYFGPGTRLTVT.